This note documents a single T cell receptor (beta chain) sequence. Its antigen is as yet unknown. This record comes from a study of T cell responses to AZD1222 COVID-19 vaccine. General study results and limits: Regions 160-218 and 743-854 held dominance among vaccine-associated CD4 TCRs, which spanned spike. Scientists sampled the repertoires only once the peak T cell response had passed.

Sequencing used immunoSEQ multiplex PCR; TCRdb keeps in-frame clones, though not all of them. This table holds under 200,000 clones, 94% found once. CDR1 and CDR2 from the germline V gene are SGHDN and FVKESK. The CDR3 is made up of 15 amino acids. The V and J ends lost 3 bases and 7 bases, in that order; junction bases with no gene match: 8. The material sequenced was peripheral blood, taken on day 0 of AZD1222 vaccination. The J gene is TRBJ2-1, the V gene TRBV14; 8 nucleotides match TRBD2. The TCR comes from an adult in good health. The CDR3 sequence: CASSHKAGVGNEQFF. For the CDR3, the DNA is TGTGCCAGCAGCCACAAAGCGGGAGTTGGGAATGAGCAGTTCTTC.